The rows below give T cell receptor beta chains drawn from one sample of a study of T cell repertoires in cytomegalovirus infection. TCRdb used MiXCR to reprocess the reads, holding one entry per CDR3 protein. The sample lists approximately 120,000 distinct CDR3 sequences; 32% were seen once. Their target antigens are unknown. Here the sequenced sample was CD8+ T cells from cultured PBMCs, taken from culture after CMV antigen stimulation. These TCRs come from a human donor in good health (CMV status not recorded). Some clones in this sample may be carry-over from other donors' samples. CDR3s include the opening cysteine and the closing phenylalanine or tryptophan. D genes are given only for firm matches. Size is omitted from some rows. Given values are once, few, many or a class for expanded clones.

>TRBJ2-3|few|TRBV11-3|.
CASSSRTGTDTQYF
TGTGCCAGCAGCTCGCGGACAGGCACAGATACGCAGTATTTT
>TRBJ2-7|.|TRBV6-1|TRBD2
CASSGLGPGLAGIIVTYEQYF
TGTGCCAGCAGTGGCCTAGGACCGGGACTAGCGGGAATCATCGTCACCTACGAGCAGTACTTC
>TRBJ2-5|many|TRBV7-9|TRBD1
CASSTTGTGDATQYF
TGTGCCAGCAGCACCACCGGGACAGGGGATGCGACCCAGTACTTC
>TRBJ2-7|many|TRBV7-3|TRBD1
CASSSTGVSEQYF
TGTGCCAGCAGCTCCACAGGGGTGAGCGAGCAGTACTTC
>TRBJ2-7|.|TRBV7-8|TRBD1
CASSSPGTGALEQYF
TGTGCCAGCAGCTCCCCCGGGACAGGGGCCCTCGAGCAGTACTTC
>TRBJ2-3|.|TRBV27|.
CASSTRARTTDTQYF
TGTGCCAGCAGTACCCGGGCCCGTACCACAGATACGCAGTATTTT
>TRBJ1-2|few|TRBV2|.
CASSEYYGYTF
TGTGCCAGCAGTGAATACTATGGCTACACCTTC
>TRBJ1-4|.|TRBV12-3/TRBV12-4|TRBD1
CASSSGGIANEKLFF
TGTGCCAGCAGTTCAGGGGGCATCGCTAATGAAAAACTGTTTTTT
>TRBJ2-3|.|TRBV5-4|TRBD2
CASTHGGSSTDTQYF
TGTGCCAGCACTCACGGGGGGTCTAGCACAGATACGCAGTATTTT
>TRBJ1-1|many|TRBV10-3|TRBD1
CAISELTDRAGRRTEAFF
TGTGCCATCAGTGAGCTAACGGACAGGGCCGGGAGGAGGACTGAAGCTTTCTTT
>TRBJ2-5|few|TRBV12-3/TRBV12-4|.
CASCLNREQETQYF
TGTGCCAGCTGCTTAAACAGGGAGCAAGAGACCCAGTACTTC
>TRBJ1-5|many|TRBV19|.
CASSIATLSNQPQHF
TGTGCCAGTAGTATAGCGACCTTAAGCAATCAGCCCCAGCATTTT
>TRBJ2-6|few|TRBV28|.
CASSFPEISGANVLTF
TGTGCCAGCAGTTTCCCGGAAATCTCTGGGGCCAACGTCCTGACTTTC
>TRBJ2-2|.|TRBV7-6|.
CASSLEFRNTGELFF
TGTGCCAGCAGCTTAGAGTTTCGGAACACCGGGGAGCTGTTTTTT
>TRBJ2-3|many|TRBV6-2/TRBV6-3|.
CASSTPFSLTRSDTQYF
TGTGCCAGCTCTACACCCTTCAGCTTGACTCGTTCAGATACGCAGTATTTT
>TRBJ2-1|.|TRBV27|.
CASSSIPLRDNEQFF
TGTGCCAGCAGCTCGATACCTCTCCGGGACAATGAGCAGTTCTTC